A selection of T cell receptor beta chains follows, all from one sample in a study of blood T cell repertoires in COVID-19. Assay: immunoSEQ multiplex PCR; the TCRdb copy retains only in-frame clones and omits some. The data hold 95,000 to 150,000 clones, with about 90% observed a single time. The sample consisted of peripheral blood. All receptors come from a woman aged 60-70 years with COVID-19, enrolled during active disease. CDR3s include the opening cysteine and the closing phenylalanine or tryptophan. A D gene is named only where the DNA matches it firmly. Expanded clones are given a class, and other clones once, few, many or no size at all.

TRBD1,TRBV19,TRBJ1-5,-,CASSRFQGANQPQHF,TGTGCCAGTAGTAGATTTCAGGGGGCGAATCAGCCCCAGCATTTT
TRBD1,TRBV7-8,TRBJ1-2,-,CASSLWTGGPYGYTF,TGTGCCAGCAGCTTATGGACAGGGGGCCCCTATGGCTACACCTTC
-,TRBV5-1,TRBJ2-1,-,CASSLVPPDSSYNEQFF,TGCGCCAGCAGCTTGGTCCCTCCGGACAGCTCCTACAATGAGCAGTTCTTC
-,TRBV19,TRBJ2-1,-,CASLYRASGEQFF,TGTGCCAGTCTTTACAGGGCGTCCGGTGAGCAGTTCTTC
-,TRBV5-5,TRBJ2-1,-,CASSPQGGYEQFF,TGTGCCAGCAGCCCACAGGGGGGGTATGAGCAGTTCTTC
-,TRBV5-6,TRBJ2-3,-,CASSRDRSDTQYF,TGTGCCAGCAGCCGTGACAGATCAGATACGCAGTATTTT
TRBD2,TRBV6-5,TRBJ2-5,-,CASSYSRGAQETQYF,TGTGCCAGCAGTTACTCGCGGGGGGCCCAAGAGACCCAGTACTTC
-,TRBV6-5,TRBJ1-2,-,CASSYSVRASYGYTF,TGTGCCAGCAGTTACTCGGTCAGGGCGAGCTATGGCTACACCTTC
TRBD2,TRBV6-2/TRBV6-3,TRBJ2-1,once,CASSGRLAGIAYNEQFF,TGTGCCAGCAGCGGAAGACTAGCGGGTATAGCCTACAATGAGCAGTTCTTC
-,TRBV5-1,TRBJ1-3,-,CASSPVRHAGNTIYF,TGCGCCAGCAGCCCGGTCCGACATGCTGGAAACACCATATATTTT
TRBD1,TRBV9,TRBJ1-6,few,CASSLRTGRDSPLHF,TGTGCCAGCAGCCTCCGGACAGGGCGAGATTCACCCCTCCACTTT
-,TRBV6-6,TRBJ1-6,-,CASAGLGNSPLHF,TGTGCCAGCGCGGGACTCGGTAATTCACCCCTCCACTTT
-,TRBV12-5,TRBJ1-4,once,CASGYTGRGELFF,TGTGCTAGTGGCTACACCGGGAGAGGGGAACTGTTTTTT
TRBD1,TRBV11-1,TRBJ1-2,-,CASSVYRGGGYTF,TGTGCCAGCAGCGTCTACAGGGGTGGTGGCTACACCTTC
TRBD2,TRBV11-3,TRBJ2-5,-,CASSGTSQETQYF,TGTGCCAGCAGCGGGACTAGTCAAGAGACCCAGTACTTC
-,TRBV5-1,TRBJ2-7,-,CASSLNLGGYEQYF,TGCGCCAGCAGCTTGAATCTCGGGGGCTACGAGCAGTACTTC
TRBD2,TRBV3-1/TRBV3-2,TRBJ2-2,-,CASSQLALAGGELFF,TGTGCCAGCAGCCAATTAGCCCTAGCGGGGGGGGAGCTGTTTTTT
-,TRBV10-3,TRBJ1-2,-,CAISGTDAYYGYTF,TGTGCCATCAGTGGCACAGATGCTTACTATGGCTACACCTTC
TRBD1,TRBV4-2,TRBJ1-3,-,CASSQLGQNSGNTIYF,TGTGCCAGCAGCCAATTGGGACAGAACTCTGGAAACACCATATATTTT
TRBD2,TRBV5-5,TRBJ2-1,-,CASSLRVAGDAYNEQFF,TGTGCCAGCAGCTTGAGAGTAGCGGGGGATGCCTACAATGAGCAGTTCTTC
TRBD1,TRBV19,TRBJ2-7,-,CASSPTGTGLYEQYF,TGTGCCAGTAGTCCTACCGGGACAGGACTCTACGAGCAGTACTTC
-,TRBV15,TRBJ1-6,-,CATSRDAEDSSYNSPLHF,TGTGCCACCAGCAGAGATGCGGAGGACAGCTCCTATAATTCACCCCTCCACTTT
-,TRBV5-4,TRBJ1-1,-,CASSLADNTNTEAFF,TGTGCCAGCAGCTTGGCGGACAACACAAACACTGAAGCTTTCTTT
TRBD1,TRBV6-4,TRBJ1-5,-,CASSQDRGHQPQHF,TGTGCCAGCAGCCAAGACAGGGGGCATCAGCCCCAGCATTTT
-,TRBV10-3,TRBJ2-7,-,CAISEGVAATYEQYF,TGTGCCATCAGTGAGGGGGTAGCGGCCACCTACGAGCAGTACTTC
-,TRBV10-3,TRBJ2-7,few,CAISTTGSSYEQYF,TGTGCCATCAGCACGACAGGAAGCTCCTACGAGCAGTACTTC
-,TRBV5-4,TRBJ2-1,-,CASSLAAGDHEQFF,TGTGCCAGCAGCTTGGCCGCAGGGGATCATGAGCAGTTCTTC
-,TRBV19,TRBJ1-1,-,CASSIGRLAFF,TGTGCCAGTAGTATAGGGAGGCTGGCTTTCTTT
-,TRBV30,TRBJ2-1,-,CAWILSGMVYNEQFF,TGTGCCTGGATCCTTTCGGGGATGGTATACAATGAGCAGTTCTTC
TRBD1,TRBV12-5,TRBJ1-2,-,CASGQGTVSGYTF,TGTGCTAGTGGACAGGGGACAGTATCTGGCTACACCTTC
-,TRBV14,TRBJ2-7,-,CASSPERGQRSSYEQYF,TGTGCCAGCAGCCCCGAGCGTGGTCAAAGAAGCTCCTACGAGCAGTACTTC
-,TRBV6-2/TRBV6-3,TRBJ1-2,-,CASSFHRDTTNYGYTF,TGTGCCAGCAGTTTCCACCGGGACACAACTAACTATGGCTACACCTTC
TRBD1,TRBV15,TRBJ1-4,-,CATSRTQGDSEKLFF,TGTGCCACCAGCAGAACACAGGGGGATTCTGAAAAACTGTTTTTT
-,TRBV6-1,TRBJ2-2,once,CASSEGTVNTGELFF,TGTGCCAGCAGTGAAGGAACAGTTAACACCGGGGAGCTGTTTTTT
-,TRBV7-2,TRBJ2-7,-,CASSLSHSYEQYF,TGTGCCAGCAGCTTGAGTCACTCCTACGAGCAGTACTTC
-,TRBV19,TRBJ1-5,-,CASSIKGESHQPQHF,TGTGCCAGTAGTATAAAAGGGGAATCCCATCAGCCCCAGCATTTT
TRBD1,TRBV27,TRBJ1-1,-,CASRSVTGGFTEAFF,TGTGCCAGCAGGTCCGTGACAGGGGGCTTCACTGAAGCTTTCTTT
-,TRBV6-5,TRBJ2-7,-,CASSSRYSSYEQYF,TGTGCCAGCAGTTCTCGGTATAGCTCCTACGAGCAGTACTTC
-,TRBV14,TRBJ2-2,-,CASSPLTRDNRGTGELFF,TGTGCCAGCAGCCCACTAACCCGGGACAACCGAGGCACCGGGGAGCTGTTTTTT
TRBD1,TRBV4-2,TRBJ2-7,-,CASSQEIGTASYEQYF,TGTGCCAGCAGCCAAGAAATAGGGACAGCATCCTACGAGCAGTACTTC
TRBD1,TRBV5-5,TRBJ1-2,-,CASSGRQGNGYTF,TGTGCCAGCAGCGGTAGACAGGGAAATGGCTACACCTTC
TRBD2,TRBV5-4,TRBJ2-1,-,CASSLPASGGRRRAEQFF,TGTGCCAGCAGCTTGCCCGCTAGCGGGGGGCGACGACGCGCTGAGCAGTTCTTC
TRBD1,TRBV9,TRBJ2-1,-,CASSALPPTPGQGADEQFF,TGTGCCAGCAGCGCCCTACCCCCAACACCGGGACAGGGTGCCGATGAGCAGTTCTTC
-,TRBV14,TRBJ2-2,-,CASSPRLAGELFF,TGTGCCAGCAGCCCCCGTCTCGCCGGGGAGCTGTTTTTT
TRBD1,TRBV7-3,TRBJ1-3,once,CASSPSYRGSGNTIYF,TGTGCCAGCAGCCCAAGCTACAGGGGTTCTGGAAACACCATATATTTT